The 24 T cell receptor beta chains given below trace back to one sample, sequenced in a study of T cell responses to AZD1222 COVID-19 vaccine. Some clones are missing from TCRdb's copy, which holds only in-frame ones; the method was immunoSEQ multiplex PCR. The table includes 100,000 to 120,000 clones, approximately 90% detected once. The starting material was peripheral blood, obtained 28 days after the second AZD1222 dose. The source is an adult who received the AZD1222 COVID-19 vaccine.

DNA of the CDR3: TGTGCCAGCAGCAAACTAGCGGGGGAGACCAATGAGCAGTTCTTC. Residues: CASSKLAGETNEQFF. The V call is TRBV6-2 or TRBV6-3, the J call TRBJ2-1; TRBD2 matches 11 bases. This CDR3 region has 15 residues. V gave up 6 bases and J gave up 6 bases; unmatched junction bases: 7. The germline gives CDR1 MNHEY, CDR2 SVGEGT.

The sample holds a few counts of this clone. The rearrangement joins TRBV28 to TRBJ1-1; the D gene is possibly TRBD1 (5 bases). The CDR3 consists of 15 residues. The ends were cut back, 4 bases at V and 0 bases at J, with 12 bases in the middle. CDR1 and CDR2 from the germline V gene are MDHEN and SYDVKM. The CDR3, as DNA: TGTGCCAGCAGTTACCCGACAGCCATGAACACTGAAGCTTTCTTT. The encoded protein is CASSYPTAMNTEAFF. Full variable domain (remainder filled in from reference TRBV28 and TRBJ1-1): DVKVTQSSRYLVKRTGEKVFLECVQDMDHENMFWYRQDPGLGLRLIYFSYDVKMKEKGDIPEGYSVSREKKERFSLILESASTNQTSMYLCASSYPTAMNTEAFFGQGTRLTVV.

The rearrangement joins TRBV4-3 to TRBJ2-3; D is unclear. The germline CDR1 and CDR2 sequences are LGHNA and YSLEER. The CDR3 loop spans 15 amino acids. Between the trimmed V and J ends, which lost 0 bases and 9 bases, there was a span of 16 bases. This CDR3 is CASSQDRAALDTQYF. The CDR3 coding sequence is TGCGCCAGCAGCCAAGATAGGGCAGCTTTGGACACGCAGTATTTT.

This sequence joins TRBV18 and TRBJ2-1, with D perhaps TRBD1 or TRBD2 (5 bases each). In germline, CDR1 is KGHSH, CDR2 LQKENI. The CDR3 is made up of 16 amino acids. Trimming pared 0 bases from V and 2 bases from J, leaving 11 bases between. The CDR3, as DNA: TGTGCCAGCTCACCACCTATGGGGGTGCCCTACAATGAGCAGTTCTTC. It specifies CASSPPMGVPYNEQFF.

J is TRBJ1-5 and V is TRBV7-9, with D possibly being TRBD1 (5 bases). The CDR3 consists of 17 residues. Looked up from germline, CDR1 is SEHNR and CDR2 is FQNEAQ (reference sequence). Trimming shortened V by 4 bases and J by 0 bases, and 16 bases separated the two germline ends. The CDR3 sequence is CASSSTLGVHSNQPQHF. The CDR3 region has the DNA TGTGCCAGCAGCTCAACCCTAGGGGTCCATAGCAATCAGCCCCAGCATTTT. The entire variable domain, with the rest obtained from reference TRBV7-9 and TRBJ1-5, is as follows: DTGVSQNPRHKITKRGQNVTFRCDPISEHNRLYWYRQTLGQGPEFLTYFQNEAQLEKSRLLSDRFSAERPKGSFSTLEIQRTEQGDSAMYLCASSSTLGVHSNQPQHFGDGTRLSIL.

This chain uses TRBV7-9 with TRBJ2-1; maybe TRBD2 (6 bases). Germline V gene sequence: CDR1 SEHNR, CDR2 FQNEAQ (reference sequence). The CDR3 loop spans 15 amino acids. Trimming pared 7 bases from V and 0 bases from J, leaving 13 bases between. The DNA for the CDR3 is TGTGCCAGCACCCCCCACGGGAGCTCCTACAATGAGCAGTTCTTC. Translated, it gives CASTPHGSSYNEQFF.

This chain joins TRBV4-1 and TRBJ2-7, with D possibly called TRBD1 or TRBD2 (6 bases each). CDR1 and CDR2 (germline): MGHRA, YSYEKL. The V gene lost 5 bases and the J gene lost 5 bases, with 19 bases spanning the gap. This CDR3 contains 15 residues. This chain's CDR3 is CASSKGGLTANEQYF. The DNA for the CDR3 is TGCGCCAGCAGCAAGGGGGGACTTACGGCGAACGAGCAGTACTTC.

This chain joins TRBV4-3 and TRBJ1-5; D gene ambiguous. Trimming took 0 bases from V and 2 from J, leaving 14 bases between them. CDR3 length: 17 residues. From germline, CDR1 is LGHNA and CDR2 YSLEER. The CDR3 is CASSQDSAGYGNQPQHF. DNA of the CDR3: TGCGCCAGCAGCCAAGATTCCGCGGGATACGGCAATCAGCCCCAGCATTTT.

The chain carries TRBV6-5 and TRBJ2-7; 8 nucleotides agree with TRBD2. The CDR3 length is 13 residues. Trimming removed 2 bases from V and 13 bases from J; junction bases left unmatched: 10. CDR1 and CDR2 from the germline V gene are MNHEY and SVGAGI. Here the CDR3 DNA reads TGTGCCAGCAGTTACCTTACAGGGAGCGGGGGTTACTTC. It encodes CASSYLTGSGGYF.

The chain links TRBV6-5 to TRBJ2-2; D remains unclear. Trimming pared 5 bases from V and 5 bases from J, leaving 12 bases between. The CDR3 runs 14 residues. CDR1 and CDR2 from the germline V gene are MNHEY and SVGAGI. The CDR3 loop reads CASSNGQETGELFF. CDR3 nucleotides: TGTGCCAGCAGTAACGGGCAAGAAACCGGGGAGCTGTTTTTT.

The V and J genes are TRBV7-9 and TRBJ1-5, with a weak D call TRBD1 (5 bases). CDR1 and CDR2 (germline): SEHNR, FQNEAQ (reference sequence). The V end lost 6 bases, the J end lost 5 bases, and 14 bases lay between the germline ends. This CDR3 is built from 14 residues. CDR3 nucleotide sequence: TGTGCCAGCAGTTCTCAGGGCGGGCATCAGCCCCAGCATTTT. Translation gives CASSSQGGHQPQHF.

This chain links TRBV7-6 with TRBJ2-3; TRBD2 matches at 9 bases. The CDR3 has 17 amino acids. Germline CDR1 is SGHVS and CDR2 is FNYEAQ. V was pared by 1 base and J by 4 bases, with 9 bases of the junction left unmatched. This CDR3 reads CASSLGVTSGGSDTQYF. DNA of the CDR3: TGTGCCAGCAGCTTAGGGGTGACTAGCGGAGGATCAGATACGCAGTATTTT.

This chain connects TRBV27 to TRBJ2-3; D is possibly TRBD1 (6 bases). The CDR3 is 17 residues long. With 5 bases removed from V and 2 bases from J, the gap between germline ends came to 20 bases. The germline V gene encodes CDR1 MNHEY and CDR2 SMNVEV (reference sequence). This chain's CDR3 is CASSLTGTYYTTDTQYF. CDR3 coding DNA: TGTGCCAGCAGTCTCACAGGGACCTACTACACCACAGATACGCAGTATTTT.

The chain couples TRBV5-6 to TRBJ2-5, with D possibly TRBD2 on 5 matching bases. CDR1 SGHDT and CDR2 YYEEEE come from the germline V gene. The V gene lost 4 bases and the J gene lost 5 bases, with 15 bases spanning the gap. This CDR3 is 14 amino acids long. The DNA for the CDR3 is TGTGCCAGCAGCAAATCGGGGTCCATTGAGACCCAGTACTTC. Translated: CASSKSGSIETQYF. Looking up the rest from reference TRBV5-6 and TRBJ2-5 gives the full variable domain: DAGVTQSPTHLIKTRGQQVTLRCSPKSGHDTVSWYQQALGQGPQFIFQYYEEEERQRGNFPDRFSGHQFPNYSSELNVNALLLGDSALYLCASSKSGSIETQYFGPGTRLLVL.

This chain uses TRBV7-9 with TRBJ1-5, with TRBD1 matching over 7 bases. CDR1 is SEHNR and CDR2 is FQNEAQ in the germline V gene (reference sequence). The CDR3 is made up of 14 amino acids. V shed 3 bases, J shed 1 base, and the junction held 0 bases outside the gene matches. This CDR3 reads CASSLGQSNQPQHF. CDR3 nucleotides: TGTGCCAGCAGCTTGGGACAGAGCAATCAGCCCCAGCATTTT.

The rearrangement joins TRBV7-2 to TRBJ1-3, with D unclear. The CDR3 consists of 14 residues. Trimming took 5 bases from V and 0 from J, leaving 8 bases between them. Germline V gene data show CDR1 as SGHTA and CDR2 as FQGNSA. CDR3 protein: CASSPLISGNTIYF. The CDR3 DNA reads as TGTGCCAGCAGCCCATTAATCTCTGGAAACACCATATATTTT.

In its sample, this clone is medium-sized. The rearrangement uses TRBV5-1 and TRBJ2-7; TRBD1 aligns across 8 bases. This CDR3 is built from 14 residues. Germline V lookup: CDR1 SGHRS, CDR2 YFSETQ. V lost 4 bases to trimming and J lost 2 bases; unmatched junction nucleotides: 5. CDR3 DNA: TGCGCCAGCAGCATGACAGGGGAGGCCTACGAGCAGTACTTC. Translated, it gives CASSMTGEAYEQYF.

The chain uses TRBV4-2 and TRBJ2-7, with TRBD1 matching 9 bases. The V segment lost 1 base and the J segment 5 bases; nucleotides outside the gene matches: 6. The CDR3 extends over 15 amino acids. The germline V gene encodes CDR1 LGHNA and CDR2 YNFKEQ. In DNA, the CDR3 is TGTGCCAGCAGCCAAGGTGGGACAGGGACCGACGAGCAGTACTTC. This translates into CASSQGGTGTDEQYF.

The genes are TRBV7-3 and TRBJ2-7; unclear D gene. CDR3 length: 13 residues. Germline CDR1 and CDR2: SGHTA and FQGTGA. V gave up 5 bases and J gave up 5 bases, with 13 bases separating them. The CDR3 coding sequence is TGTGCCAGCAGCCCAGGTAGCTACAACGAGCAGTACTTC. Translating gives CASSPGSYNEQYF.

The J gene is TRBJ1-3, the V gene TRBV6-5, with D possibly matching TRBD1 (6 bases). Between the trimmed V and J ends, which lost 0 bases and 6 bases, there was a span of 9 bases. There are 14 residues in the CDR3. CDR1 MNHEY and CDR2 SVGAGI come from the germline V gene. Here the CDR3 DNA reads TGTGCCAGCAGTTACTCGGGGGCTGAAAACACCATATATTTT. It encodes CASSYSGAENTIYF.

V and J are TRBV6-6 and TRBJ1-1; 10 bases are shared with TRBD1. V shed 5 bases and J 4 bases; nucleotides not matched to a gene: 7. The CDR3 loop spans 15 amino acids. Germline CDR1 is MNHNY and CDR2 is SVGAGI (reference sequence). The CDR3 sequence is CASSPGTGVITEAFF. The CDR3 DNA sequence: TGTGCCAGCAGTCCGGGGACAGGGGTAATCACTGAAGCTTTCTTT.

The chain combines TRBV3-1 (or the pseudogene TRBV3-2) with TRBJ2-3; D not certain. Germline loops: CDR1 LGHDT, CDR2 YNNKEL (reference sequence). Trimming took off 5 bases at V and 7 bases at J, with 13 bases between the two ends. The CDR3 covers 13 residues. The CDR3 reads CASSYSRTHTQYF. CDR3 DNA sequence: TGTGCCAGCAGCTACTCTCGGACCCATACGCAGTATTTT.

To note about this clone: This same CDR3 is encoded by further DNA sequences in the sample. This chain connects TRBV7-8 to TRBJ1-1, with D uncertain. Trimming removed 2 bases at V and 1 base at J, with 5 bases between. Germline values: CDR1 SGHVS, CDR2 FQNEAQ. CDR3 size: 13 residues. The CDR3 DNA reads as TGTGCCAGCAGCTTAATCAGGAACACTGAAGCTTTCTTT. Amino acids: CASSLIRNTEAFF.

This rearrangement joins TRBV7-9 to TRBJ2-3; D is unresolved. This CDR3 is 14 amino acids long. Deletions cut 1 base from V and 2 bases from J, with 7 bases between. Germline values: CDR1 SEHNR, CDR2 FQNEAQ (reference sequence). The DNA of the CDR3 is TGTGCCAGCAGCTTAGTACAGACCACAGATACGCAGTATTTT. Protein: CASSLVQTTDTQYF.